This T cell receptor beta chain was captured in a study of T cell changes during pregnancy in multiple sclerosis. The CDR3 consists of 14 residues. Trimming shortened V by 5 bases and J by 1 base, and 11 bases separated the two germline ends. The germline gives CDR1 MNHEY, CDR2 SMNVEV (reference sequence). Clones were sequenced by immunoSEQ multiplex PCR, and TCRdb holds only the in-frame ones, with some missing. Altogether about 88,000 clones are present, more than 85% being singletons, with the ten largest covering 1.5%. The receptor's source is a female donor with multiple sclerosis, enrolled in a pregnancy study. The J gene is TRBJ1-1, the V gene TRBV27; possible D gene TRBD1, 6 bases. Sample: peripheral blood, taken in the first trimester of pregnancy. In DNA, the CDR3 is TGTGCCAGCAGTCAGGGGAGGGGGAACACTGAAGCTTTCTTT. Residues: CASSQGRGNTEAFF.